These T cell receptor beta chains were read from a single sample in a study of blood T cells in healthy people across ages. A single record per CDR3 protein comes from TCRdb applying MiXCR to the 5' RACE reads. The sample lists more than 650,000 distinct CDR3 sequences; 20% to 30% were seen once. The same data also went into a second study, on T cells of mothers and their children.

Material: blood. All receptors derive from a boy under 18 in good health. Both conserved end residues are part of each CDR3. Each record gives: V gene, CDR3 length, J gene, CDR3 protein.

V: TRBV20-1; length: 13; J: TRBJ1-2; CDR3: CSAIDRRGYGYTF
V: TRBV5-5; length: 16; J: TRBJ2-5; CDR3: CASSPSRAGGLETQYF
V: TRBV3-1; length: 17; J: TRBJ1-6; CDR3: CASSQGPTGISNSPLHF
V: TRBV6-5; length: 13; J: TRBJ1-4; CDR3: CASSPGTGKKLFF
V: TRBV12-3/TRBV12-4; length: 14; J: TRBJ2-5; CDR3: CASSYLTSEETQYF
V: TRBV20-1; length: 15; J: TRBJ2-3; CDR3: CSARVPRLGTDTQYF
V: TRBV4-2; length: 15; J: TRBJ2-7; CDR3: CASSQRGGRGYEQYF
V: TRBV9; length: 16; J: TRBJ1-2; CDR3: CASSSGSGTGTNGYTF
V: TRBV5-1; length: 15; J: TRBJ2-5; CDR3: CASSTRDGTGETQYF
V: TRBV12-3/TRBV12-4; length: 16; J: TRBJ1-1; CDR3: CASSLEVVAVNTEAFF
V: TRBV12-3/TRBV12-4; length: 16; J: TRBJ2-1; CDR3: CASSHSSGSINGEQFF
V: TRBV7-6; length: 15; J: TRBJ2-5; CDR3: CASSLVTGAQETQYF
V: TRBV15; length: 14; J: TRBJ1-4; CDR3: CATSTQTLREKLFF
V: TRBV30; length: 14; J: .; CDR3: CAWSSSGGNFEQFF
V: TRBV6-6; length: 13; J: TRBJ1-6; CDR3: CASSSKWDSPLHF